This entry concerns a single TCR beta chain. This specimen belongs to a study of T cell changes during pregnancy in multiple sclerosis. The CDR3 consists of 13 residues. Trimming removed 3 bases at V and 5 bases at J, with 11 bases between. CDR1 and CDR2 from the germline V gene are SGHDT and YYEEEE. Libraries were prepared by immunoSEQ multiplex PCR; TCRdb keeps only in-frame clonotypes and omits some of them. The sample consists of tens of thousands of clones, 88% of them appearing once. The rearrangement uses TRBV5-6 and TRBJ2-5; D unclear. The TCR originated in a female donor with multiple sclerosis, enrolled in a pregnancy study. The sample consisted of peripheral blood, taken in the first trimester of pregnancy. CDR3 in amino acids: CASSSNNMETQYF. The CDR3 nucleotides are TGTGCCAGCAGCTCAAATAACATGGAGACCCAGTACTTC. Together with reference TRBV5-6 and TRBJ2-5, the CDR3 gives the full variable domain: DAGVTQSPTHLIKTRGQQVTLRCSPKSGHDTVSWYQQALGQGPQFIFQYYEEEERQRGNFPDRFSGHQFPNYSSELNVNALLLGDSALYLCASSSNNMETQYFGPGTRLLVL.